Below are 24 T cell receptor beta chains sequenced from a single sample in a study of shared clonotypes between healthy human individuals. This table comes from immunoSEQ multiplex PCR, and its TCRdb copy is limited to in-frame clones, with some not included. The sample shows around 2.5 million clones, 93% of them seen only once. The sample comprised naive CD4+ T cells from PBMCs. Subset meaning: CD45RA+ positively selected. The receptors come from a man aged 18 to 29 in good health. Some clones in this sample may be carry-over from other donors' samples.

The chain is built from TRBV11-2 and TRBJ2-1; D is uncertain. This CDR3 has 13 amino acids. Trimming left V 6 bases short and J 8 bases short, with 14 bases between. Germline lookup yields CDR1 SGHAT and CDR2 FQNNGV. The CDR3 DNA follows: TGTGCCAGCAGACGACCTAAGACGTATGAGCAGTTCTTC. This sequence encodes CASRRPKTYEQFF.

The chain links TRBV7-7 to TRBJ2-1; a possible D gene is TRBD2 (6 bases). The CDR3 has 15 residues. V was clipped by 1 base and J by 7 bases, with 14 bases between them. Looked up from germline, CDR1 is SSHAT and CDR2 is FNYEAQ (reference sequence). The CDR3 protein is CASSLVPTRVNEQFF. DNA of the CDR3: TGTGCCAGCAGCTTAGTTCCGACTAGAGTAAATGAGCAGTTCTTC.

In its sample, this clone was seen once. Other DNA sequences from this sample encode an identical CDR3 as well. The V call is TRBV5-1, the J call TRBJ2-7, with 9 bases that match TRBD2. The trim removed 5 bases at V and 4 bases at J, leaving 1 base unmatched. CDR1 is SGHRS, CDR2 YFSETQ, per germline. The CDR3 sequence is 12 residues long. CDR3 region: CASRREGYEQYF. As DNA, the CDR3 is TGCGCCAGCAGGCGGGAGGGTTACGAGCAGTACTTC.

The chain couples TRBV29-1 to TRBJ1-2, with D uncertain. This CDR3 spans 15 amino acids. Trimming pared 0 bases from V and 0 bases from J, leaving 11 bases between. Looked up from germline, CDR1 is SQVTM and CDR2 is ANQGSEA. As DNA, the CDR3 is TGCAGCGTTGAAGATCTAGAGGGTGCTAACTATGGCTACACCTTC. Amino acids: CSVEDLEGANYGYTF.

V gene TRBV6-5 combines with J gene TRBJ2-5, with D perhaps matching TRBD1 (6 bases). CDR1 MNHEY and CDR2 SVGAGI come from the germline V gene. The CDR3 has 15 amino acids. Trimming stripped 4 bases from V and 2 bases from J, with 14 bases between. The CDR3 here is CASSFGQFFQETQYF. In DNA, the CDR3 is TGTGCCAGCAGTTTTGGACAGTTTTTTCAAGAGACCCAGTACTTC.

The chain links TRBV7-9 to TRBJ1-2; D uncertain. CDR3 length equals 15 residues. Germline V lookup: CDR1 SEHNR, CDR2 FQNEAQ (reference sequence). Trimming took 4 bases from V and 3 from J, leaving 15 bases between them. The CDR3: CASSSREPGYYGYTF. CDR3 coding DNA: TGTGCCAGCAGCTCCCGGGAGCCCGGGTACTATGGCTACACCTTC. The full variable domain, completed using reference TRBV7-9 and TRBJ1-2, is DTGVSQNPRHKITKRGQNVTFRCDPISEHNRLYWYRQTLGQGPEFLTYFQNEAQLEKSRLLSDRFSAERPKGSFSTLEIQRTEQGDSAMYLCASSSREPGYYGYTFGSGTRLTVV.

Only one count was recorded for this clone. J is TRBJ2-1 and V is TRBV7-8; TRBD1 is a possible D gene (6 bases). V was shortened by 4 bases and J by 2 bases, with 12 bases between the two germline ends. The CDR3 covers 15 residues. Germline assignment: CDR1 SGHVS and CDR2 FQNEAQ. For the CDR3, the DNA is TGTGCCAGCAGCTCCGACAGGTCCGCCTACAATGAGCAGTTCTTC. Translating gives CASSSDRSAYNEQFF.

The rearrangement links TRBV7-9 to TRBJ2-3; TRBD2 matches at 7 bases. CDR1 is SEHNR, CDR2 FQNEAQ, per germline (reference sequence). Unmatched junction bases numbered 8, after V lost 3 bases and J lost 5 bases. This CDR3 spans 15 amino acids. The CDR3, as DNA: TGTGCCAGCAGCTTTCGACTAGCTAACGGAGATACGCAGTATTTT. Translating it yields CASSFRLANGDTQYF.

V is TRBV2 and J is TRBJ2-5, with D tentatively TRBD1 (5 bases). Looked up from germline, CDR1 is SNHLY and CDR2 is FYNNEI. CDR3 length: 16 amino acids. The ends were cut back, 3 bases at V and 2 bases at J, with 16 bases in the middle. CDR3 nucleotide sequence: TGTGCCAGCAGTGACAACAGGCCACCGAGTCAAGAGACCCAGTACTTC. It is translated as CASSDNRPPSQETQYF.

V is TRBV5-4 and J is TRBJ1-6; 7 positions match TRBD1. Trimming at V came to 0 bases and at J to 8 bases, leaving 8 bases not matched to a gene. Germline V gene lookup returns CDR1 SGHNT and CDR2 YYREEE (reference sequence). The CDR3 loop spans 16 amino acids. CDR3 coding DNA: TGTGCCAGCAGCTTGGCCAAAAGGGGGCAAGATTCACCCCTCCACTTT. As protein: CASSLAKRGQDSPLHF.

The chain carries TRBV6-6 and TRBJ2-7; perhaps TRBD2 as D (6 bases). CDR3 size: 16 residues. Germline values: CDR1 MNHNY, CDR2 SVGAGI (reference sequence). V was shortened by 6 bases and J by 8 bases, with 26 bases between the two germline ends. The CDR3 is CASSSPPGLSSSKQYF. The CDR3 DNA reads TGTGCCAGCAGCTCTCCTCCGGGACTGAGTTCGAGTAAGCAGTACTTC.

On this clone itself: At the DNA level, this CDR3 is encoded by other sequences in the same sample as well. V usage is TRBV5-1 and J usage is TRBJ1-2, with a possible D match to TRBD1 (6 bases). CDR3 size: 12 residues. Trimming took 0 bases from V and 8 from J, leaving 8 bases between them. CDR1 is SGHRS and CDR2 is YFSETQ in the germline V gene. CDR3 residues: CASSLEDSGYTF. The CDR3 region has the DNA TGCGCCAGCAGCTTGGAGGACAGCGGCTACACCTTC.

In regard to this clone: This CDR3 is also generated by other DNA sequences in the sample. The chain couples TRBV20-1 to TRBJ2-7; D is unclear. CDR3 size: 11 residues. In germline, CDR1 is DFQATT, CDR2 SNEGSKA (reference sequence). With 3 bases removed from V and 2 bases from J, the gap between germline ends came to 5 bases. This CDR3 reads CSASSPYEQYF. DNA for the CDR3: TGCAGTGCTAGCTCCCCCTACGAGCAGTACTTC.

This chain connects TRBV5-5 to TRBJ1-4; no firm D call. The CDR3 is made up of 13 amino acids. Between the trimmed V and J ends, which lost 1 base and 7 bases, there was a span of 8 bases. Germline-derived CDR1 and CDR2 are SGHKS and YYEKEE (reference sequence). The CDR3 DNA follows: TGTGCCAGCAGCTTGAACCCCCTTGAAAAACTGTTTTTT. Protein product: CASSLNPLEKLFF.

This rearrangement joins TRBV18 to TRBJ2-4; a possible D gene is TRBD1 (6 bases). The V end lost 6 bases, the J end lost 2 bases, and 14 bases lay between the germline ends. The CDR3 is 15 amino acids. The V gene's germline CDR1 is KGHSH and CDR2 LQKENI. The CDR3 nucleotides are TGTGCCAGCTCTGATAGGACAGTGTCCAAAAACATTCAGTACTTC. Amino acid sequence: CASSDRTVSKNIQYF.

V is TRBV5-1 and J is TRBJ1-4; TRBD1 is a possible D gene (5 bases). This CDR3 spans 14 amino acids. Trimming took 4 bases from V and 4 from J, leaving 11 bases between them. The germline V gene encodes CDR1 SGHRS and CDR2 YFSETQ. CDR3 sequence (DNA): TGCGCCAGCAGCAGGGACCGAATTAATGAAAAACTGTTTTTT. This translates into CASSRDRINEKLFF.

The chain joins TRBV2 to TRBJ2-7; D is unresolved. Looked up from germline, CDR1 is SNHLY and CDR2 is FYNNEI. Trimming removed 7 bases at V and 7 bases at J, with 14 bases between. There are 12 residues in the CDR3. The CDR3 protein is CASTPLPEEQYF. In DNA, the CDR3 is TGTGCCAGCACCCCCCTCCCGGAAGAGCAGTACTTC.

The CDR3 region has the DNA TGCGCCAGCAGCTATGACAGAAGCACAGATACGCAGTATTTT. This codes for CASSYDRSTDTQYF. The chain recombines TRBV5-1 with TRBJ2-3, with D possibly matching TRBD1 (5 bases). The CDR3 runs to 14 residues. Trimming pared 3 bases from V and 0 bases from J, leaving 8 bases between. Germline CDR1 reads SGHRS; CDR2 reads YFSETQ.

A remark on this clone: Other DNA sequences from this sample encode an identical CDR3 as well. CDR3 amino acids: CASSFRLAAYNEQFF. CDR3 bases: TGTGCCAGCAGCTTCAGACTAGCGGCCTACAATGAGCAGTTCTTC. The chain carries TRBV7-3 and TRBJ2-1, with 9 bases that match TRBD2. V dropped 3 bases and J dropped 2; count of bases not matched to a gene: 2. Germline V CDR1 and CDR2: SGHTA, FQGTGA. The CDR3 has 15 residues.

This clone was counted a few times. This chain uses TRBV18 with TRBJ1-5; no firm D call. Germline V gene lookup returns CDR1 KGHSH and CDR2 LQKENI. This CDR3 contains 16 residues. Trimming cost V 3 bases and J 0 bases, with 12 bases left between them. The CDR3 nucleotides are TGTGCCAGCTCACCCATACCGGGTCTTAGCAATCAGCCCCAGCATTTT. The encoded protein is CASSPIPGLSNQPQHF.

This chain uses TRBV7-9 with TRBJ2-7; D may be TRBD2 (6 bases). Trimming cost V 5 bases and J 4 bases, with 18 bases left between them. Looked up from germline, CDR1 is SEHNR and CDR2 is FQNEAQ (reference sequence). This CDR3 comprises 15 residues. CDR3 protein: CASSPSGREGYEQYF. DNA for the CDR3: TGTGCCAGCAGCCCGAGCGGGCGGGAAGGATACGAGCAGTACTTC.

CDR3 sequence reads: CASSVRRSSGANVLTF. The DNA of the CDR3 is TGTGCCAGTAGTGTAAGACGGAGCTCTGGGGCCAACGTCCTGACTTTC. The chain joins TRBV19 to TRBJ2-6; D remains ambiguous. This CDR3 has 16 residues. V shed 5 bases and J shed 0 bases, with 11 bases lying between them. The germline V gene has CDR1 LNHDA and CDR2 SQIVND (reference sequence).

The CDR3: CASSRQSQGTGEKLFF. The CDR3 DNA is TGCGCCAGCAGCCGGCAATCGCAGGGGACGGGTGAAAAACTGTTTTTT. The V and J genes are TRBV5-1 and TRBJ1-4, with D perhaps matching TRBD1 (6 bases). V shed 4 bases and J shed 7 bases, with 20 bases lying between them. Germline CDR1 SGHRS, CDR2 YFSETQ. The CDR3 is 16 amino acids. The full variable domain, its missing parts supplied by reference TRBV5-1 and TRBJ1-4, is KAGVTQTPRYLIKTRGQQVTLSCSPISGHRSVSWYQQTPGQGLQFLFEYFSETQRNKGNFPGRFSGRQFSNSRSEMNVSTLELGDSALYLCASSRQSQGTGEKLFFGSGTQLSVL.

The CDR3 DNA is TGCGCCAGCAGCCAATCGGGACAGATTAACACTGAAGCTTTCTTT. It codes for CASSQSGQINTEAFF. This chain uses TRBV5-1 with TRBJ1-1; 7 nucleotides match TRBD1. The germline V gene encodes CDR1 SGHRS and CDR2 YFSETQ. CDR3 size: 15 residues. J was trimmed by 2 bases and V by 4 bases; bases with no gene match: 8. The complete variable domain, with remaining parts taken from reference TRBV5-1 and TRBJ1-1, reads KAGVTQTPRYLIKTRGQQVTLSCSPISGHRSVSWYQQTPGQGLQFLFEYFSETQRNKGNFPGRFSGRQFSNSRSEMNVSTLELGDSALYLCASSQSGQINTEAFFGQGTRLTVV.